Described below is a single T cell receptor (beta chain) sequence and its context. The antigen is not known. Germline CDR1 is MNHEY and CDR2 is SVGEGT. CDR3 length: 18 residues. Trimming removed 3 bases from V and 5 bases from J; junction bases left unmatched: 13. The sample belongs to a study of T-cell reconstitution after alpha-beta-depleted transplantation in children. Unique molecular identifiers were used in preparing the TCRbeta library. One entry per CDR3 protein results from TCRdb running MiXCR on the PCR reads. This table holds fewer than 700,000 distinct CDR3 sequences, roughly 13% found once. General observations from the study: The authors attributed T-cell counts and diversity one year after transplant mostly to newly produced T cells. About two months after transplant, alpha-beta T cells reportedly came from several hundred expanded graft clones. Where some patients showed high TCRbeta diversity at day 60, it came from recipient T cells and thymic progenitors that had survived.

The TCR was taken from a male patient younger than 18 who had a stem cell transplant for acute myeloid leukemia, so the T cells may come from the graft donor. The J gene is TRBJ2-1, the V gene TRBV6-2 or TRBV6-3; 10 nucleotides align to TRBD2. The sample in question was PBMCs, mostly from graft donor cells, obtained 360 days after TCRalphabeta/CD19-depleted stem cell transplant. CDR3 DNA sequence: TGTGCCAGCAGTTATACCCGCCTAGTAGCGGGAGGAAACAATGAGCAGTTCTTC. This encodes CASSYTRLVAGGNNEQFF.